This T cell receptor beta chain comes out of a study of control samples from healthy donors and cancer patients. This CDR3 has 15 amino acids. Germline V lookup: CDR1 PRHDT, CDR2 FYEKMQ (reference sequence). Trimming at V came to 5 bases and at J to 0 bases, leaving 4 bases not matched to a gene. Method: immunoSEQ multiplex PCR; TCRdb's copy keeps in-frame clones and lacks some. The data contain about 150,000 clones, 93% of them singletons. The material sequenced was blood. The receptor was isolated from a man younger than 35 in good health. V is TRBV13 and J is TRBJ2-7; 10 bases are shared with TRBD1. The CDR3 is CASSAGTGASYEQYF. Here the CDR3 DNA reads TGTGCCAGCAGCGCCGGGACAGGGGCCTCCTACGAGCAGTACTTC.